What follows are 9 T cell receptor beta chains derived from one specimen sequenced in a study of blood T cells in healthy people across ages. Primers used in a second PCR of about 6 to 11 cycles were a sample-barcoded 5' primer and a J-beta primer mix. TCRdb reprocessed the 5' RACE reads with MiXCR, giving one entry per CDR3 protein. The sample has over a million distinct CDR3 sequences, over 35% seen once. Sequenced sample: blood. Receptor source: a woman aged 60 to 75 in good health.

This clonotype was detected only a few times. Here the CDR3 reads CASSREADLNTEAFF. CDR3 bases: TGCGCCAGCAGCCGAGAGGCGGACCTGAACACTGAAGCTTTCTTT. The chain employs TRBV5-1 and TRBJ1-1; no definite D call. With 4 bases removed from V and 0 bases from J, the gap between germline ends came to 13 bases. Germline-derived CDR1 and CDR2 are SGHRS and YFSETQ. This CDR3 has 15 residues. Drawing the rest from reference TRBV5-1 and TRBJ1-1, the complete variable domain is KAGVTQTPRYLIKTRGQQVTLSCSPISGHRSVSWYQQTPGQGLQFLFEYFSETQRNKGNFPGRFSGRQFSNSRSEMNVSTLELGDSALYLCASSREADLNTEAFFGQGTRLTVV.

V and J are TRBV2 and TRBJ1-2, with D perhaps matching TRBD1 (6 bases). V was trimmed by 3 bases and J by 2 bases, leaving 16 bases between them. CDR1 is SNHLY and CDR2 is FYNNEI in the germline V gene. The CDR3 is made up of 16 amino acids. CDR3: CASSEWRQALNYGYTF. The DNA for the CDR3 is TGTGCCAGCAGTGAGTGGAGACAGGCCCTGAACTATGGCTACACCTTC.

This chain connects TRBV20-1 to TRBJ2-4; the D gene is possibly TRBD1 (5 bases). Germline V gene sequence: CDR1 DFQATT, CDR2 SNEGSKA (reference sequence). V was shortened by 3 bases and J by 13 bases, with 13 bases between the two germline ends. The CDR3 is 11 amino acids. CDR3 protein: CSARAQVGQYF. The CDR3 DNA follows: TGCAGTGCTAGGGCACAGGTCGGGCAGTACTTC.

The V and J genes are TRBV27 and TRBJ1-4, with 8 bases identical to TRBD1. CDR1 MNHEY and CDR2 SMNVEV come from the germline V gene (reference sequence). V lost 3 bases and J lost 8; bases outside the gene matches: 5. The CDR3 totals 14 residues. The CDR3 DNA reads TGTGCCAGCAGTTTGGGGACAGGAGGCGAAAAACTGTTTTTT. Protein sequence: CASSLGTGGEKLFF.

V is TRBV20-1 and J is TRBJ1-6; 7 nucleotides match TRBD1. The V segment lost 6 bases and the J segment 8 bases; nucleotides outside the gene matches: 7. Germline loops: CDR1 DFQATT, CDR2 SNEGSKA (reference sequence). The CDR3 has 13 residues. The CDR3 loop reads CSAQAQGDSPLHF. In nucleotides, the CDR3 is TGCAGTGCCCAGGCCCAGGGGGATTCACCCCTCCACTTT.

This clonotype showed up just once. This sequence joins TRBV6-1 and TRBJ2-3; maybe TRBD2 (6 bases). The germline CDR1 and CDR2 sequences are MNHNS and SASEGT. V was shortened by 2 bases and J by 0 bases, with 18 bases between the two germline ends. There are 18 residues in the CDR3. The CDR3 coding sequence is TGTGCCAGCAGTGAAAAATTTGCCGCGGGATATAGCACAGATACGCAGTATTTT. This translates into CASSEKFAAGYSTDTQYF.

The CDR3, as DNA: TGTGCCAGCAGCCCCGGGACTAGCGTTTACAATGAGCAGTTCTTC. It translates to CASSPGTSVYNEQFF. V is TRBV9 and J is TRBJ2-1; 10 nucleotides line up with TRBD2. Per germline, CDR1 SGDLS and CDR2 YYNGEE. J lost 4 bases, V lost 4 bases, and 5 bases had no gene match. The CDR3 length is 15 residues.

The V and J genes are TRBV7-9 and TRBJ2-1, with 13 bases lining up with TRBD2. The CDR3 covers 16 residues. The J segment lost 5 bases and the V segment lost 5 bases, leaving 6 bases of the junction unmatched. Germline V gene data show CDR1 as SEHNR and CDR2 as FQNEAQ (reference sequence). The CDR3 loop reads CASSTPGLAGHNEQFF. The CDR3 DNA is TGTGCCAGCAGCACGCCGGGACTAGCGGGGCACAATGAGCAGTTCTTC.

This clonotype came up a few times. The V and J genes are TRBV4-2 and TRBJ2-1; 8 nucleotides agree with TRBD2. CDR3 length equals 16 residues. Germline lookup yields CDR1 LGHNA and CDR2 YNFKEQ. V lost 3 bases, J lost 4 bases, and 8 bases stayed unmatched. CDR3 residues: CASSQETSGPYNEQFF. The CDR3 DNA reads TGTGCCAGCAGCCAGGAAACTAGCGGACCTTACAATGAGCAGTTCTTC.